What follows describes a single TCR beta chain. The same CDR3 is also encoded by other DNA sequences in this sample. These data are taken from a study of blood T cell repertoires in COVID-19. Looking at the study overall: Sample material is recorded as cDNA or gDNA derived from T cells, B-cell-depleted T cells, or PBMCs.

Per the original data handling: Amplification with reference gene primers provided the estimates of nucleated cell counts. The assay was immunoSEQ multiplex PCR, and TCRdb's table has in-frame clones only and misses some. V and J calls and clone size are copied from that table; D and trimming were computed from the DNA. Of 210,000 or so clones in the sample, 80% were seen once. Germline assignment: CDR1 SGHTA and CDR2 FQGTGA. Germline trimming cut 3 bases from V and 1 base from J; bases unmatched to any gene: 0. CDR3 length: 14 residues. The gene calls are TRBV7-3 and TRBJ2-3; 8 nucleotides align to TRBD2. The clonotype originates from a young man with acute COVID-19. Material for sequencing was PBMCs or T cells enriched from blood (not recorded which). The CDR3 DNA reads as TGTGCCAGCAGCTTGGGACTAGGCACAGATACGCAGTATTTT. This translates into CASSLGLGTDTQYF.